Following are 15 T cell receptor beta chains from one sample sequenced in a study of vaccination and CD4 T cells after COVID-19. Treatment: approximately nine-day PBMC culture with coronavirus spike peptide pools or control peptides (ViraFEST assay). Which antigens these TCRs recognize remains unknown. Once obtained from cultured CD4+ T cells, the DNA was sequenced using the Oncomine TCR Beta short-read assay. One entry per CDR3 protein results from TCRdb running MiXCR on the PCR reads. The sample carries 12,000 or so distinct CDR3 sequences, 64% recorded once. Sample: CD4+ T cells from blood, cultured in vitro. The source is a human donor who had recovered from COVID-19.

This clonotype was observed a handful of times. The CDR3 nucleotides are TGTGCCAGTAAGGGAGGGACAATAGGACAGCCCCAGCATTTT. Encoded protein: CASKGGTIGQPQHF. The chain couples TRBV19 to TRBJ1-5; possibly TRBD1 for D (6 bases). Trimming took 7 bases from V and 7 from J, leaving 17 bases between them. This CDR3 spans 14 amino acids. From germline, CDR1 is LNHDA and CDR2 SQIVND (reference sequence).

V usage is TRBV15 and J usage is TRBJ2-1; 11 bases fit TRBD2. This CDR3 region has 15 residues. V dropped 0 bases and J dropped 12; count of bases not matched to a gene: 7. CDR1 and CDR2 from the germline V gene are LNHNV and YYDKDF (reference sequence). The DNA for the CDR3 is TGTGCCACCAGCAGAGAACTAGCGGGGGTGTGGTCGCAGTTCTTC. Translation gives CATSRELAGVWSQFF.

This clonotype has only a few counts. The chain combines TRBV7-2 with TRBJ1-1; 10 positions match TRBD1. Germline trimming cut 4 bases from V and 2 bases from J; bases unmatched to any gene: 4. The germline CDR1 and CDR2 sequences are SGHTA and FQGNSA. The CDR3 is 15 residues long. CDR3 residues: CASSYGQGGNTEAFF. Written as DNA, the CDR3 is TGTGCCAGCAGCTACGGACAGGGGGGAAACACTGAAGCTTTCTTT.

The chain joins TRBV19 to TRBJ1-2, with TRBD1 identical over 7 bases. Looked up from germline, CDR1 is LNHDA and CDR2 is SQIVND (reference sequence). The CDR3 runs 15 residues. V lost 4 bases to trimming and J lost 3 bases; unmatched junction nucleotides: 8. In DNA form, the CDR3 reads TGTGCCAGTAGTACCCTCCGGGACAGCGACTATGGCTACACCTTC. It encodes CASSTLRDSDYGYTF.

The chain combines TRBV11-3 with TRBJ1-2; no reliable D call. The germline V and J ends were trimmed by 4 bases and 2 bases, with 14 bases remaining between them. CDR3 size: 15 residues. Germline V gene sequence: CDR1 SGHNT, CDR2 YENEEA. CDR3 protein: CASSSPLAGNYGYTF. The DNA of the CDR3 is TGTGCCAGCAGCTCCCCTCTGGCGGGGAACTATGGCTACACCTTC.

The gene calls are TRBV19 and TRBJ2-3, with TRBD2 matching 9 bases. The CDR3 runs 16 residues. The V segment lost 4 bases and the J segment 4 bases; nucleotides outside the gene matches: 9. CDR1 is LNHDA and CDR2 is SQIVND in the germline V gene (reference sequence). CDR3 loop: CASSRGVAGVADTQYF. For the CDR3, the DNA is TGTGCCAGTAGTAGGGGGGTAGCGGGGGTGGCAGATACGCAGTATTTT. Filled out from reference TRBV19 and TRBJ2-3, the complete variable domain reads DGGITQSPKYLFRKEGQNVTLSCEQNLNHDAMYWYRQDPGQGLRLIYYSQIVNDFQKGDIAEGYSVSREKKESFPLTVTSAQKNPTAFYLCASSRGVAGVADTQYFGPGTRLTVL.

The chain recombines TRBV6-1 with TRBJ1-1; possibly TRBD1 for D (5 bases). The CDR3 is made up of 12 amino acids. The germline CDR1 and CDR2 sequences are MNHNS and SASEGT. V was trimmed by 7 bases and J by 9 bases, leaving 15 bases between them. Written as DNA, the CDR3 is TGTGCCAGCACCACAGTGGGGGGGAAAGCTTTCTTT. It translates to CASTTVGGKAFF.

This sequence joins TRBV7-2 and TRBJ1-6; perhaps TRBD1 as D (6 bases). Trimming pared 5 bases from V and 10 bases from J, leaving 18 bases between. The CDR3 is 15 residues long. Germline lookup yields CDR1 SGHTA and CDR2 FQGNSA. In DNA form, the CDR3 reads TGTGCCAGCAGCACAACAGGGATAGCCGGCTCACCCCTCCACTTT. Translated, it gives CASSTTGIAGSPLHF.

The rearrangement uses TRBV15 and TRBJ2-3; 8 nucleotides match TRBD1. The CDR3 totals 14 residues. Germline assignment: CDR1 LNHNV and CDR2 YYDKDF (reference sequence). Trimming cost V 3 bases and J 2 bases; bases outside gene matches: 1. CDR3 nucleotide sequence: TGTGCCACCAGCAGGGGACAGGCCACAGATACGCAGTATTTT. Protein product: CATSRGQATDTQYF.

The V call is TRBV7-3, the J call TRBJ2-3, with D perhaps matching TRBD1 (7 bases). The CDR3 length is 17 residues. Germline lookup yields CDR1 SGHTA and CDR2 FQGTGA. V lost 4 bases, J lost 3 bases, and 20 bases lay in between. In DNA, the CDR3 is TGTGCCAGCAGCTCGGGGGACAGTTACATGAGGACAGATACGCAGTATTTT. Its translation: CASSSGDSYMRTDTQYF. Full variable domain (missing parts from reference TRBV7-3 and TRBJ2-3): GAGVSQTPSNKVTEKGKYVELRCDPISGHTALYWYRQSLGQGPEFLIYFQGTGAADDSGLPNDRFFAVRPEGSVSTLKIQRTERGDSAVYLCASSSGDSYMRTDTQYFGPGTRLTVL.

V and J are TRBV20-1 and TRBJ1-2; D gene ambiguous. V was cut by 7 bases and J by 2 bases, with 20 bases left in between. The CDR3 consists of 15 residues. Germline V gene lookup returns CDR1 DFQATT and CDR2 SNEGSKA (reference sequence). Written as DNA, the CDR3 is TGCAGTGTACCCAAGAAAGGACTCCCCAACTATGGCTACACCTTC. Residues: CSVPKKGLPNYGYTF.

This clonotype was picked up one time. The CDR3 protein is CASSSNLGNYGYTF. The CDR3 DNA follows: TGTGCCAGCAGTTCCAATCTCGGGAACTATGGCTACACCTTC. V usage is TRBV6-5 and J usage is TRBJ1-2; D is uncertain. Germline values: CDR1 MNHEY, CDR2 SVGAGI. Trimming left V 4 bases short and J 2 bases short, with 11 bases between. CDR3 length: 14 amino acids.

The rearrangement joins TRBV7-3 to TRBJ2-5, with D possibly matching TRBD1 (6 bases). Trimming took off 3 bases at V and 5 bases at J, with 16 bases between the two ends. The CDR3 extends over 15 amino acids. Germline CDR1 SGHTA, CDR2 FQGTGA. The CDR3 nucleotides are TGTGCCAGCAGCTTTTATCAGGGGAGCTTGGAGACCCAGTACTTC. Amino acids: CASSFYQGSLETQYF.

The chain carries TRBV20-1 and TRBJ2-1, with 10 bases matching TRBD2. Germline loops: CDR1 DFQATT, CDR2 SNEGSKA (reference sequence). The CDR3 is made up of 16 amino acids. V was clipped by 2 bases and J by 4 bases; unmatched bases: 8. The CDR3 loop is CSARSHSGRLYNEQFF. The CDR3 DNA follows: TGCAGTGCTAGATCACATAGCGGGAGGCTTTACAATGAGCAGTTCTTC.

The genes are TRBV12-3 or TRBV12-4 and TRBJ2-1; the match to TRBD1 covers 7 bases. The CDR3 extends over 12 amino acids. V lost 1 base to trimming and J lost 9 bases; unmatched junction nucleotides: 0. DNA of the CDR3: TGTGCCAGCAGTTTAGGACAGGGTGAGCAGTTCTTC. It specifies CASSLGQGEQFF.